This T cell receptor (beta chain) was obtained from a study of T cell changes during pregnancy in multiple sclerosis (dated by TCRdb to the late 2010s). A note on the overall study: In women with multiple sclerosis, the researchers looked at how the T cell repertoire shifted as pregnancy progressed.

Library prep was done by the immunoSEQ multiplex PCR assay. TCRdb stores this immuneACCESS table with in-frame sequences only. Part of the clones is absent; in the studies checked, under half of the shortfall reflects unresolved V genes, and no reason is known for the rest. The sample table lists 25,000 to 35,000 clones, roughly nine tenths of them with a count of one. The top ten constitute around 6.9% of the sample. The CDR3 contains 15 residues, cysteine and phenylalanine counted. Only the CDR3 DNA is retained, 45 bases long and in frame from the first base. CDR1 and CDR2 are read off the germline V gene as MGHRA and YSYEKL. Deletion took 0 bases off V and 3 bases off J, with a span of 9 bases between the germline ends. Of note for this clone: What this receptor recognizes is not known. Base qualities are not recorded, but no much larger clone differs from it by a single base.

In this chain, TRBV4-1 is recombined with TRBJ2-1, with a tentative D gene TRBD1 over 6 matching bases. The sequenced sample was CD8+ T cells from peripheral blood mononuclear cells, obtained in the second trimester of pregnancy. This clonotype was obtained from a female donor with multiple sclerosis, enrolled in a pregnancy study. Here the CDR3 is given as CASSQEWTDYNEQFF. The sequenced DNA is TGCGCCAGCAGCCAAGAATGGACAGACTACAATGAGCAGTTCTTC.